This is a list of T cell receptor beta chains from one sample in a study of blood T cell repertoires in COVID-19. Libraries were prepared by immunoSEQ multiplex PCR; TCRdb keeps only in-frame clonotypes and omits some of them. The top ten hold about 9.9% of the sample, which has 97,000 or so clones, 84% seen once. Source material: peripheral blood. The receptor source for this set is a man aged 40-55 years with active or convalescent COVID-19. CDR3s include the opening cysteine and the closing phenylalanine or tryptophan. The order of the fields is clone size, V gene, J gene, D gene, CDR3 length, CDR3 protein, CDR3 DNA. D genes are given only for firm matches. The size of a clone is reported for some rows only, either as once, few or many, or as a class for expanded clones.

clone_size: once; v_call: TRBV10-2; j_call: TRBJ2-7; d_call: TRBD2; cdr3_length: 16; cdr3_aa: CASRASGGALGYEQYF; cdr3_nt: TGCGCCAGCAGGGCTAGCGGGGGGGCGTTAGGCTACGAGCAGTACTTC
clone_size: -; v_call: TRBV18; j_call: TRBJ1-4; d_call: -; cdr3_length: 18; cdr3_aa: CASSPRSQHADFNQKLFF; cdr3_nt: TGTGCCAGCTCACCCCGAAGCCAGCACGCGGACTTTAACCAAAAACTGTTTTTT
clone_size: -; v_call: TRBV6-6; j_call: TRBJ2-7; d_call: TRBD1; cdr3_length: 15; cdr3_aa: CASSYSKGTGNEQYF; cdr3_nt: TGTGCCAGCAGTTACTCGAAAGGGACAGGGAACGAGCAGTACTTC
clone_size: -; v_call: TRBV5-1; j_call: TRBJ1-6; d_call: -; cdr3_length: 16; cdr3_aa: CASRLNTGSYNSPLHF; cdr3_nt: TGCGCCAGCAGGTTAAATACAGGGAGCTATAATTCACCCCTCCACTTT
clone_size: -; v_call: TRBV13; j_call: TRBJ1-1; d_call: -; cdr3_length: 13; cdr3_aa: CASSLGQGPEAFF; cdr3_nt: TGTGCCAGCAGCTTAGGCCAGGGCCCTGAAGCTTTCTTT
clone_size: -; v_call: TRBV7-3; j_call: TRBJ2-1; d_call: -; cdr3_length: 14; cdr3_aa: CASSLGGSYNEQFF; cdr3_nt: TGTGCCAGCAGCTTAGGAGGTTCCTACAATGAGCAGTTCTTC
clone_size: -; v_call: TRBV6-8; j_call: TRBJ2-7; d_call: TRBD2; cdr3_length: 14; cdr3_aa: CASSYPSGGNEQYF; cdr3_nt: TGTGCCAGCAGTTACCCGAGCGGGGGTAACGAGCAGTACTTC
clone_size: many; v_call: TRBV3-1/TRBV3-2; j_call: TRBJ1-6; d_call: TRBD1; cdr3_length: 15; cdr3_aa: CASSQGGQGNSPLHF; cdr3_nt: TGTGCCAGCAGCCAAGGGGGACAGGGAAATTCACCCCTCCACTTT
clone_size: -; v_call: TRBV7-3; j_call: TRBJ2-3; d_call: TRBD2; cdr3_length: 18; cdr3_aa: CASSPGLAGGVFTDTQYF; cdr3_nt: TGTGCCAGCAGCCCGGGACTAGCGGGGGGAGTGTTCACAGATACGCAGTATTTT
clone_size: few; v_call: TRBV6-5; j_call: TRBJ1-1; d_call: -; cdr3_length: 13; cdr3_aa: CASSFVGGTEAFF; cdr3_nt: TGTGCCAGCAGTTTCGTCGGGGGTACTGAAGCTTTCTTT
clone_size: -; v_call: TRBV6-5; j_call: TRBJ2-1; d_call: -; cdr3_length: 12; cdr3_aa: CATNVQYNEQFF; cdr3_nt: TGTGCCACGAATGTGCAGTACAATGAGCAGTTCTTC
clone_size: -; v_call: TRBV12-5; j_call: TRBJ1-2; d_call: -; cdr3_length: 15; cdr3_aa: CASGLIQQGYYGYTF; cdr3_nt: TGTGCTAGTGGTTTGATCCAACAGGGCTACTATGGCTACACCTTC
clone_size: -; v_call: TRBV29-1; j_call: TRBJ1-1; d_call: -; cdr3_length: 11; cdr3_aa: CITNSGTEAFF; cdr3_nt: TGCATCACGAACTCGGGCACTGAAGCTTTCTTT
clone_size: once; v_call: TRBV11-2; j_call: TRBJ2-5; d_call: TRBD2; cdr3_length: 16; cdr3_aa: CASSQTVAGGRKTQYF; cdr3_nt: TGTGCCAGCAGCCAGACGGTAGCGGGGGGGCGGAAGACCCAGTACTTC
clone_size: -; v_call: TRBV3-1/TRBV3-2; j_call: TRBJ2-5; d_call: TRBD1; cdr3_length: 16; cdr3_aa: CASSLRETGGTETQYF; cdr3_nt: TGTGCCAGCAGCCTCCGTGAGACAGGGGGCACAGAGACCCAGTACTTC
clone_size: -; v_call: TRBV7-8; j_call: TRBJ2-3; d_call: -; cdr3_length: 16; cdr3_aa: CASSLAQAPSTDTQYF; cdr3_nt: TGTGCCAGCAGCTTAGCGCAGGCTCCTAGCACAGATACGCAGTATTTT
clone_size: -; v_call: TRBV3-1/TRBV3-2; j_call: TRBJ1-6; d_call: -; cdr3_length: 16; cdr3_aa: CASSQSGQINNSPLHF; cdr3_nt: TGTGCCAGCAGCCAATCCGGACAAATTAATAATTCACCCCTCCACTTT
clone_size: -; v_call: TRBV20-1; j_call: TRBJ2-1; d_call: -; cdr3_length: 11; cdr3_aa: CSARPYNEQFF; cdr3_nt: TGCAGTGCTAGACCTTACAATGAGCAGTTCTTC
clone_size: -; v_call: TRBV5-4; j_call: TRBJ2-5; d_call: TRBD1; cdr3_length: 15; cdr3_aa: CASSSGTADPVTQYF; cdr3_nt: TGTGCCAGCAGCTCTGGGACAGCCGATCCGGTGACCCAGTACTTC
clone_size: -; v_call: TRBV10-2; j_call: TRBJ1-1; d_call: -; cdr3_length: 15; cdr3_aa: CASSDGPGDVTEAFF; cdr3_nt: TGCGCCAGCAGTGATGGGCCAGGCGATGTTACTGAAGCTTTCTTT
clone_size: -; v_call: TRBV19; j_call: TRBJ2-7; d_call: -; cdr3_length: 16; cdr3_aa: CASSIKSTHSSYEQYF; cdr3_nt: TGTGCCAGTAGTATTAAATCCACCCACAGCTCCTACGAGCAGTACTTC
clone_size: -; v_call: TRBV6-5; j_call: TRBJ2-2; d_call: -; cdr3_length: 15; cdr3_aa: CASSYSRQGTGELFF; cdr3_nt: TGTGCCAGCAGTTACTCACGGCAGGGCACCGGGGAGCTGTTTTTT
clone_size: -; v_call: TRBV7-9; j_call: TRBJ2-7; d_call: TRBD2; cdr3_length: 13; cdr3_aa: CASSPGLGDEQYF; cdr3_nt: TGTGCCAGCAGCCCGGGACTAGGGGACGAGCAGTACTTC
clone_size: -; v_call: TRBV3-1/TRBV3-2; j_call: TRBJ2-3; d_call: -; cdr3_length: 15; cdr3_aa: CASSQEGRGPDTQYF; cdr3_nt: TGTGCCAGCAGCCAAGAGGGCAGGGGTCCCGATACGCAGTATTTT
clone_size: once; v_call: TRBV5-5; j_call: TRBJ1-5; d_call: TRBD1; cdr3_length: 14; cdr3_aa: CASSTGQASQPQHF; cdr3_nt: TGTGCCAGCAGCACGGGACAGGCGAGTCAGCCCCAGCATTTT
clone_size: few; v_call: TRBV5-4; j_call: TRBJ1-6; d_call: -; cdr3_length: 15; cdr3_aa: CASTSLGEGDTPLHF; cdr3_nt: TGTGCCAGCACCTCTTTGGGCGAGGGTGACACACCCCTCCACTTT
clone_size: -; v_call: TRBV4-2; j_call: TRBJ2-1; d_call: TRBD1; cdr3_length: 17; cdr3_aa: CASSRGTGAQGYNEQFF; cdr3_nt: TGTGCCAGCAGCCGAGGGACAGGGGCGCAGGGGTACAATGAGCAGTTCTTC
clone_size: few; v_call: TRBV4-3; j_call: TRBJ2-5; d_call: TRBD2; cdr3_length: 18; cdr3_aa: CASSQDIAGGLLSETQYF; cdr3_nt: TGCGCCAGCAGCCAAGATATAGCGGGGGGGCTTTTATCGGAGACCCAGTACTTC
clone_size: -; v_call: TRBV19; j_call: TRBJ1-2; d_call: TRBD1; cdr3_length: 15; cdr3_aa: CASKIGDRTNYGYTF; cdr3_nt: TGTGCCAGTAAGATCGGGGACAGAACTAACTATGGCTACACCTTC
clone_size: -; v_call: TRBV19; j_call: TRBJ2-5; d_call: -; cdr3_length: 17; cdr3_aa: CASIDFRASPYQETQYF; cdr3_nt: TGTGCCAGTATAGATTTTCGGGCTAGCCCGTACCAAGAGACCCAGTACTTC
clone_size: -; v_call: TRBV6-2/TRBV6-3; j_call: TRBJ1-1; d_call: -; cdr3_length: 14; cdr3_aa: CASSYPVGRTEAFF; cdr3_nt: TGTGCCAGCAGTTACCCCGTTGGGAGAACTGAAGCTTTCTTT
clone_size: -; v_call: TRBV7-3; j_call: TRBJ2-2; d_call: -; cdr3_length: 14; cdr3_aa: CASSFQTGTGELFF; cdr3_nt: TGTGCCAGCAGCTTCCAGACAGGCACCGGGGAGCTGTTTTTT
clone_size: -; v_call: TRBV7-3; j_call: TRBJ2-7; d_call: -; cdr3_length: 12; cdr3_aa: CASSLLTGEQYF; cdr3_nt: TGTGCCAGCAGCCTCTTAACGGGGGAGCAGTACTTC
clone_size: -; v_call: TRBV7-2; j_call: TRBJ1-6; d_call: -; cdr3_length: 16; cdr3_aa: CASSLVQGSYNSPLHF; cdr3_nt: TGTGCCAGCAGCTTAGTTCAGGGCTCCTATAATTCACCCCTCCACTTT
clone_size: -; v_call: TRBV18; j_call: TRBJ1-1; d_call: -; cdr3_length: 14; cdr3_aa: CASSPRGQNTEAFF; cdr3_nt: TGTGCCAGCTCACCACGGGGCCAGAACACTGAAGCTTTCTTT
clone_size: -; v_call: TRBV7-6; j_call: TRBJ1-6; d_call: -; cdr3_length: 14; cdr3_aa: CASSSGQTNSPLHF; cdr3_nt: TGTGCCAGCAGTTCAGGACAGACCAATTCACCCCTCCACTTT
clone_size: -; v_call: TRBV25-1; j_call: TRBJ2-7; d_call: TRBD1; cdr3_length: 14; cdr3_aa: CASSVGQGSYEQYF; cdr3_nt: TGTGCCAGCAGTGTGGGACAGGGTTCGTACGAGCAGTACTTC
clone_size: -; v_call: TRBV5-5; j_call: TRBJ1-1; d_call: -; cdr3_length: 14; cdr3_aa: CASRSGQLNTEAFF; cdr3_nt: TGTGCCAGCAGATCCGGACAGTTGAACACTGAAGCTTTCTTT
clone_size: -; v_call: TRBV7-2; j_call: TRBJ1-3; d_call: -; cdr3_length: 17; cdr3_aa: CASSLVGALSSGNTIYF; cdr3_nt: TGTGCCAGCAGCTTAGTGGGGGCACTCAGTTCTGGAAACACCATATATTTT
clone_size: -; v_call: TRBV2; j_call: TRBJ2-6; d_call: -; cdr3_length: 14; cdr3_aa: CASSVYSGANVLTF; cdr3_nt: TGTGCCAGCAGTGTCTACTCTGGGGCCAACGTCCTGACTTTC
clone_size: few; v_call: TRBV11-2; j_call: TRBJ2-5; d_call: TRBD2; cdr3_length: 16; cdr3_aa: CASSLEVAGGPETQYF; cdr3_nt: TGTGCCAGCAGCTTAGAAGTAGCGGGGGGGCCAGAGACCCAGTACTTC
clone_size: once; v_call: TRBV6-2/TRBV6-3; j_call: TRBJ1-6; d_call: -; cdr3_length: 17; cdr3_aa: CASTYGLLESNNSPLHF; cdr3_nt: TGTGCCAGCACTTACGGGTTGTTGGAGTCAAATAATTCACCCCTCCACTTT
clone_size: -; v_call: TRBV5-1; j_call: TRBJ2-3; d_call: -; cdr3_length: 16; cdr3_aa: CASSLGGLLGTDTQYF; cdr3_nt: TGCGCCAGCAGCTTGGGGGGACTCCTGGGAACAGATACGCAGTATTTT
clone_size: -; v_call: TRBV19; j_call: TRBJ2-2; d_call: TRBD1; cdr3_length: 16; cdr3_aa: CASSIGWDRNTGELFF; cdr3_nt: TGTGCCAGTAGTATAGGATGGGACAGGAACACCGGGGAGCTGTTTTTT
clone_size: -; v_call: TRBV20-1; j_call: TRBJ1-3; d_call: -; cdr3_length: 15; cdr3_aa: CSASYSPFSGNTIYF; cdr3_nt: TGCAGTGCTAGTTACAGCCCTTTCTCTGGAAACACCATATATTTT